Presented here are 10 T cell receptor beta chains from one specimen sequenced in a study of metastatic and nonmetastatic thyroid tumors. TCRdb reprocessed the PCR reads via MiXCR. Here the sample spans about 24,000 clones, around 26% being singletons. No treatment had been given to any patient before thyroid surgery. Sequenced input: blood. Every receptor here comes from a male donor with papillary thyroid cancer or a benign thyroid nodule (not recorded which). Some clones in this sample may be carry-over from other donors' samples.

This clone was detected ten times or more. The V call is TRBV20-1, the J call TRBJ2-7; possibly TRBD2 for D (5 bases). Germline V gene data show CDR1 as DFQATT and CDR2 as SNEGSKA (reference sequence). V dropped 1 base and J dropped 2 bases, with 9 bases sitting between them. The CDR3 extends over 13 amino acids. CDR3 sequence reads: CSARVRTAYEQYF. CDR3 in DNA: TGCAGTGCTAGAGTTAGGACTGCCTACGAGCAGTACTTC.

The sample holds a few counts of this clone. The junction departs from germline at one end; a sequencing error may be responsible. The V call is TRBV30, the J call TRBJ1-2; the D gene is possibly TRBD1 (5 bases). This CDR3 has 13 amino acids. In germline, CDR1 is GTSNPN, CDR2 SVGIG (reference sequence). CDR3 DNA: TGTGCCTGGAGTGCGCAGGGACTCGGAGGCTACACCTTT. Translating gives CAWSAQGLGGYTF.

This clone was observed at least ten times. CDR3 coding DNA: TGTGCCAGCAGCCAAGAGCTTTATGGAATTTACGAGCAGTACTTC. Amino acids: CASSQELYGIYEQYF. The chain has TRBV4-2 and TRBJ2-7; no clear D gene. Germline V gene sequence: CDR1 LGHNA, CDR2 YNFKEQ. Trimming stripped 0 bases from V and 4 bases from J, with 13 bases between. The CDR3 contains 15 residues.

This clone has a count of ten or more. The chain has TRBV27 and TRBJ2-7; TRBD1 might be the D (6 bases). Germline loops: CDR1 MNHEY, CDR2 SMNVEV (reference sequence). There are 15 residues in the CDR3. The germline V and J ends were trimmed by 4 bases and 3 bases, with 16 bases remaining between them. CDR3 bases: TGTGCCAGCAGTTCCCGGGACACTTCCTTCTACGAGCAGTACTTC. Translated, it gives CASSSRDTSFYEQYF.

This clone was recorded at least ten times. It may be a read error: a sequence one base away is much more abundant. This chain connects TRBV27 to TRBJ2-1, with a possible D match to TRBD1 (6 bases). Germline V gene data show CDR1 as MNHEY and CDR2 as SMNVEV (reference sequence). The CDR3 contains 15 residues. The CDR3 here is CASAPRGFSYSEQFF. The CDR3 DNA reads TGTGCCAGCGCCCCCAGGGGATTCTCCTACAGTGAGCAGTTCTTC.

This clone has a single count. The V call is TRBV20-1, the J call TRBJ2-1; D might be TRBD2 (7 bases). This CDR3 has 16 amino acids. Germline CDR1 is DFQATT and CDR2 is SNEGSKA (reference sequence). V was trimmed by 6 bases and J by 8 bases, leaving 26 bases between them. The CDR3 loop is CSAGGGNSGWYDEQFF. The DNA of the CDR3 is TGCAGTGCAGGGGGGGGTAATAGCGGGTGGTATGATGAGCAGTTCTTC.

This clone came up many times. The rearrangement links TRBV28 to TRBJ2-3; D is tentatively TRBD1 or TRBD2 (5 bases each). This CDR3 is 15 amino acids long. Trimming stripped 8 bases from V and 1 base from J, with 16 bases between. Per the germline V gene, CDR1 is MDHEN and CDR2 is SYDVKM. This CDR3 is CASGSRDRGTDTQYF. The CDR3 DNA sequence: TGTGCCAGCGGTAGCCGGGACCGAGGCACAGATACGCAGTATTTT. The variable domain in full, completed from reference TRBV28 and TRBJ2-3, reads DVKVTQSSRYLVKRTGEKVFLECVQDMDHENMFWYRQDPGLGLRLIYFSYDVKMKEKGDIPEGYSVSREKKERFSLILESASTNQTSMYLCASGSRDRGTDTQYFGPGTRLTVL.

This clone was seen at least ten times. The CDR3 region has the DNA TGTGCCAGCAGTTTACTGGGGTGGGGCACAGGGGAGCTGTTTTTT. It is translated as CASSLLGWGTGELFF. This chain links TRBV28 with TRBJ2-2; tentative D call: TRBD1 (5 bases). The CDR3 totals 15 residues. CDR1 and CDR2 from the germline V gene are MDHEN and SYDVKM. The V and J ends lost 2 bases and 8 bases respectively, with 15 bases between them.

Comments on this clone: Because it lacks the conserved phenylalanine or tryptophan at the end, this CDR3 is likely a read error. The chain has TRBV20-1 and TRBJ2-3; weak D call: TRBD1 (6 bases). The V end lost 5 bases, the J end lost 1 base, and 16 bases lay between the germline ends. CDR1 and CDR2 (germline): DFQATT, SNEGSKA (reference sequence). The CDR3 has 15 amino acids. For the CDR3, the DNA is TGCAGTGCTGGTAAAGGGGGACAAGGCACAGATACGCAGTATATT. It is translated as CSAGKGGQGTDTQYI.

V usage is TRBV16 and J usage is TRBJ1-3; 8 bases fit TRBD1. Losses at the gene ends were 4 bases for V and 6 bases for J; bases not matched to a gene: 5. Germline loops: CDR1 KGHSY, CDR2 FQNENV. The CDR3 is 14 residues long. The chain's CDR3 is CASSPPGQVNTIYF. The CDR3 DNA follows: TGTGCCAGCAGCCCTCCGGGACAGGTAAACACCATATATTTT.